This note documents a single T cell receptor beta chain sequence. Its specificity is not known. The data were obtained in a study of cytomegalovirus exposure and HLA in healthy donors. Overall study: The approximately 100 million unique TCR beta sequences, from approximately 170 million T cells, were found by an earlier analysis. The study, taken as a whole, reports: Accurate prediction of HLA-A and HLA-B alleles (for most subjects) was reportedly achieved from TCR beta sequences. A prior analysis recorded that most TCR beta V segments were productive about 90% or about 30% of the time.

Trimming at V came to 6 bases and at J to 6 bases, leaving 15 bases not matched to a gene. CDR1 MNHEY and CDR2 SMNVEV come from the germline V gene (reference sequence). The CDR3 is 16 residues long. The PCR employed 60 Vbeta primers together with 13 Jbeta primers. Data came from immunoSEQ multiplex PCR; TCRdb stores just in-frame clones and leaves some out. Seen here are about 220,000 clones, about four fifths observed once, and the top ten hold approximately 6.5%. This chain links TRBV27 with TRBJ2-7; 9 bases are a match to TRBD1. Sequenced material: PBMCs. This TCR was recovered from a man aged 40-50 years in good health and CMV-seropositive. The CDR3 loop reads CASSPIPGQGRVEQYF. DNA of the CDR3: TGTGCCAGCAGCCCGATACCGGGACAGGGTAGGGTCGAGCAGTACTTC.